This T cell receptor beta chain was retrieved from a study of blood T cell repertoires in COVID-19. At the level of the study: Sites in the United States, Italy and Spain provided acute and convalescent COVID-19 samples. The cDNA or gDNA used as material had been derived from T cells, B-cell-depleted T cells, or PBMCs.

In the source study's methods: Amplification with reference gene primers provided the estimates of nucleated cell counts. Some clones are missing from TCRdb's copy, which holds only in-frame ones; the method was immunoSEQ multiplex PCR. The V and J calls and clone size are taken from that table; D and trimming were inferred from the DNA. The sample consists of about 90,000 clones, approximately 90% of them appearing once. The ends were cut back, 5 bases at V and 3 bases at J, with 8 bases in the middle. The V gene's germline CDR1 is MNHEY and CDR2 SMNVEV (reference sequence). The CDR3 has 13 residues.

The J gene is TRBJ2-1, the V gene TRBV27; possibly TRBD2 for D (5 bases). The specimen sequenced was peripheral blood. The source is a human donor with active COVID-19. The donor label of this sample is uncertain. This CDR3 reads CASSPGNYNEQFF. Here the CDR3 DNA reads TGTGCCAGCAGTCCCGGGAACTACAATGAGCAGTTCTTC.